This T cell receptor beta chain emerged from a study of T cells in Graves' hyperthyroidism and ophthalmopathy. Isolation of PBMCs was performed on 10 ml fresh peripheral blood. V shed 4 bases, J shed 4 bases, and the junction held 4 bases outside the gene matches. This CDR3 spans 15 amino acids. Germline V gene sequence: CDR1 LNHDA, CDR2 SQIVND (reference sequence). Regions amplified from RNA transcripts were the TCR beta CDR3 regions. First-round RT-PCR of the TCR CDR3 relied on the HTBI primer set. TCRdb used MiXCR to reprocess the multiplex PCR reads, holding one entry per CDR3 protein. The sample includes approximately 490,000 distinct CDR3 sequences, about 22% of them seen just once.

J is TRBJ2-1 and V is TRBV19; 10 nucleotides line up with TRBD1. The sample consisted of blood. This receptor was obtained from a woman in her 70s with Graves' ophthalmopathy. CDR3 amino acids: CASSTRDRGYNEQFF. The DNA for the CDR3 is TGTGCCAGTAGTACCCGGGACAGGGGTTACAATGAGCAGTTCTTC.